The next 19 T cell receptor beta chains were all read from a single sample in a study of blood T cell repertoires in COVID-19. The method was immunoSEQ multiplex PCR; TCRdb's version includes in-frame clones alone and lacks a portion of them. The data show 250,000 to 300,000 clones, roughly 86% seen once. The source material was PBMCs or T cells enriched from blood (not recorded which). The receptors shown here come from a woman aged 45 to 65 who had been exposed to COVID-19.

This sequence joins TRBV9 and TRBJ2-3, with unresolved D. Trimming took off 0 bases at V and 0 bases at J, with 11 bases between the two ends. This CDR3 is built from 16 residues. Germline CDR1 SGDLS, CDR2 YYNGEE. The CDR3 DNA reads as TGTGCCAGCAGCGTAGCCCCCTCAGGTAGCACAGATACGCAGTATTTT. It is translated as CASSVAPSGSTDTQYF.

In this sample, this clone turned up once. The J gene is TRBJ1-2, the V gene TRBV9; D may be TRBD1 (6 bases). Per germline, CDR1 SGDLS and CDR2 YYNGEE. This CDR3 is 12 amino acids long. The V gene lost 2 bases and the J gene lost 6 bases, with 8 bases spanning the gap. CDR3 residues: CASSVPGDGYTF. The CDR3 bases are TGTGCCAGCAGCGTCCCAGGGGATGGCTACACCTTC.

This clone occurred a few times. The chain uses TRBV4-1 and TRBJ2-5, with 11 positions matching TRBD2. The length of the CDR3 is 14 residues. Germline V gene lookup returns CDR1 MGHRA and CDR2 YSYEKL. V was clipped by 3 bases and J by 5 bases; unmatched bases: 2. CDR3 amino acids: CASSQGLAEETQYF. CDR3 DNA sequence: TGCGCCAGCAGCCAGGGACTAGCGGAGGAGACCCAGTACTTC.

The V and J genes are TRBV24-1 and TRBJ2-7; 7 nucleotides line up with TRBD1. From germline, CDR1 is KGHDR and CDR2 SFDVKD. V lost 0 bases, J lost 6 bases, and 1 base stayed unmatched. The CDR3 totals 13 residues. The CDR3 nucleotides read TGTGCCACCAGTGATTTGGCAGGGGGCGAGCAGTACTTC. It is translated as CATSDLAGGEQYF.

V usage is TRBV5-8 and J usage is TRBJ2-2, with TRBD1 as a possible D gene (5 bases). Germline V gives CDR1 SGHTS, CDR2 YDEGEE. The CDR3 has 16 residues. V was shortened by 2 bases and J by 1 base, with 12 bases between the two germline ends. The CDR3 here is CASSLYRQLNTGELFF. The CDR3 nucleotides read TGTGCCAGCAGCTTATATCGACAGCTGAACACCGGGGAGCTGTTTTTT.

This rearrangement joins TRBV2 to TRBJ2-5; 10 bases are a match to TRBD2. V shed 7 bases and J 2 bases; nucleotides not matched to a gene: 10. CDR3 length: 16 residues. The V gene's germline CDR1 is SNHLY and CDR2 FYNNEI. The DNA for the CDR3 is TGTGCCAGCACCGCCTTTAGCGGGGGGACTCAAGAGACCCAGTACTTC. This gives the protein CASTAFSGGTQETQYF. The variable domain in full, with the rest retrieved from reference TRBV2 and TRBJ2-5, is EPEVTQTPSHQVTQMGQEVILRCVPISNHLYFYWYRQILGQKVEFLVSFYNNEISEKSEIFDDQFSVERPDGSNFTLKIRSTKLEDSAMYFCASTAFSGGTQETQYFGPGTRLLVL.

V usage is TRBV7-9 and J usage is TRBJ1-4; 10 bases agree with TRBD1. The V gene end was trimmed by 5 bases and the J gene end by 8 bases; junction bases not matched to a gene: 5. From germline, CDR1 is SEHNR and CDR2 FQNEAQ (reference sequence). CDR3 length: 14 amino acids. CDR3 nucleotide sequence: TGTGCCAGCAGCCTGGACAGGGGGACGGAAAAACTGTTTTTT. Translated: CASSLDRGTEKLFF. The entire variable domain, with the rest obtained from reference TRBV7-9 and TRBJ1-4, is as follows: DTGVSQNPRHKITKRGQNVTFRCDPISEHNRLYWYRQTLGQGPEFLTYFQNEAQLEKSRLLSDRFSAERPKGSFSTLEIQRTEQGDSAMYLCASSLDRGTEKLFFGSGTQLSVL.

Comments on this clone: At the DNA level, this CDR3 is encoded by other sequences in the same sample as well. This CDR3 reads CASSPTGTGFGNTIYF. Written as DNA, the CDR3 is TGCGCCAGCAGCCCCACCGGGACAGGGTTTGGAAACACCATATATTTT. The chain recombines TRBV5-1 with TRBJ1-3, with 9 positions matching TRBD1. J gave up 3 bases and V 4 bases, and 8 bases lay outside the gene matches. The CDR3 runs 16 residues. CDR1 is SGHRS, CDR2 YFSETQ, per germline.

The chain carries TRBV2 and TRBJ2-2; unclear D gene. The V gene lost 7 bases and the J gene lost 4 bases, with 10 bases spanning the gap. The CDR3 totals 13 residues. CDR1 is SNHLY and CDR2 is FYNNEI in the germline V gene. The CDR3 protein is CASKKSSTGELFF. The CDR3 DNA sequence: TGTGCCAGCAAAAAGTCGAGCACCGGGGAGCTGTTTTTT.

The rearrangement joins TRBV7-2 to TRBJ2-1, with 7 bases identical to TRBD2. With V trimmed by 1 base and J by 7 bases, 10 bases remained unmatched. The germline CDR1 and CDR2 sequences are SGHTA and FQGNSA. CDR3 size: 16 residues. CDR3 sequence (DNA): TGTGCCAGCAGCTTAGGTGGGGGGGTCTCCCCAAATGAGCAGTTCTTC. This translates into CASSLGGGVSPNEQFF. The variable domain in full, completed from reference TRBV7-2 and TRBJ2-1, reads GAGVSQSPSNKVTEKGKDVELRCDPISGHTALYWYRQSLGQGLEFLIYFQGNSAPDKSGLPSDRFSAERTGGSVSTLTIQRTQQEDSAVYLCASSLGGGVSPNEQFFGPGTRLTVL.

The rearrangement uses TRBV14 and TRBJ1-1, with 9 bases lining up with TRBD1. The trim removed 3 bases at V and 10 bases at J, leaving 12 bases unmatched. CDR3 length: 15 amino acids. CDR1 is SGHDN and CDR2 is FVKESK in the germline V gene. The CDR3 DNA reads as TGTGCCAGCAGCCACGACACGGGACAGGGCATATCAGCTTTCTTT. Its protein is CASSHDTGQGISAFF.

This clone appeared a single time. The CDR3 loop reads CASSSPQGASNVGELFF. CDR3 coding DNA: TGTGCCAGCAGCTCACCACAGGGGGCTAGTAATGTCGGGGAGCTGTTTTTT. The gene calls are TRBV7-6 and TRBJ2-2, with 9 nucleotides matching TRBD1. Per the germline V gene, CDR1 is SGHVS and CDR2 is FNYEAQ. Trimming took 4 bases from V and 7 from J; bases not matched to a gene: 13. CDR3 length: 17 residues.

The V gene is TRBV12-3 or TRBV12-4, the J gene TRBJ2-1; D not resolved. Trimming shortened V by 5 bases and J by 10 bases, and 15 bases separated the two germline ends. The CDR3 is 13 amino acids. For the CDR3, the DNA is TGTGCCAGCAGTCCGTCAACAGCTAAGGAGCAGTTCTTC. Amino acids: CASSPSTAKEQFF.

The V call is TRBV29-1, the J call TRBJ1-2, with TRBD1 as a possible D gene (5 bases). Per germline, CDR1 SQVTM and CDR2 ANQGSEA. CDR3 length equals 15 residues. V lost 3 bases and J 2 bases, leaving 16 bases between the germline ends. The CDR3 DNA follows: TGCAGCGTTGAGCGGGGGGTCCTGGAGAACTATGGCTACACCTTC. Its translation: CSVERGVLENYGYTF.

In its sample, this clone was seen once. The chain recombines TRBV7-8 with TRBJ1-3; no reliable D call. The V gene lost 3 bases and the J gene lost 3 bases, with 15 bases spanning the gap. Germline values: CDR1 SGHVS, CDR2 FQNEAQ. This CDR3 has 16 amino acids. The CDR3 is CASSFLLDFGGNTIYF. The CDR3 DNA reads TGTGCCAGCAGCTTTCTCTTAGATTTTGGTGGAAACACCATATATTTT.

The chain employs TRBV6-5 and TRBJ2-5, with a tentative D call TRBD2 (6 bases). V gave up 2 bases and J gave up 5 bases, with 18 bases separating them. Germline-derived CDR1 and CDR2 are MNHEY and SVGAGI. The CDR3 is made up of 16 amino acids. The CDR3 reads CASSYSGASVMETQYF. CDR3 coding DNA: TGTGCCAGCAGTTACAGTGGAGCTAGCGTTATGGAGACCCAGTACTTC.

This sequence joins TRBV19 and TRBJ1-1; the D gene is possibly TRBD1 (5 bases). This CDR3 contains 17 residues. Trimming removed 4 bases from V and 2 bases from J, with 20 bases in between. Germline values: CDR1 LNHDA, CDR2 SQIVND (reference sequence). The CDR3 spells CASSTGPGLTSNTEAFF. The CDR3 nucleotides are TGTGCCAGTAGTACCGGGCCAGGGTTGACCTCCAACACTGAAGCTTTCTTT.

V usage is TRBV5-6 and J usage is TRBJ2-7; no clear D gene. The germline V gene has CDR1 SGHDT and CDR2 YYEEEE. V was cut by 3 bases and J by 2 bases, with 9 bases left in between. The CDR3 extends over 13 amino acids. CDR3 protein: CASSSQAPYEQYF. The DNA for the CDR3 is TGTGCCAGCAGCTCCCAGGCCCCCTACGAGCAGTACTTC.

This clone was recorded a few times. V and J are TRBV27 and TRBJ1-2; D is possibly TRBD1 (6 bases). The CDR3 extends over 16 amino acids. Germline CDR1 MNHEY, CDR2 SMNVEV (reference sequence). V lost 5 bases, J lost 4 bases, and 20 bases lay in between. Here the CDR3 reads CASSPLDRLSAYGYTF. In DNA, the CDR3 is TGTGCCAGCAGTCCTCTCGACAGGCTCTCAGCCTATGGCTACACCTTC.